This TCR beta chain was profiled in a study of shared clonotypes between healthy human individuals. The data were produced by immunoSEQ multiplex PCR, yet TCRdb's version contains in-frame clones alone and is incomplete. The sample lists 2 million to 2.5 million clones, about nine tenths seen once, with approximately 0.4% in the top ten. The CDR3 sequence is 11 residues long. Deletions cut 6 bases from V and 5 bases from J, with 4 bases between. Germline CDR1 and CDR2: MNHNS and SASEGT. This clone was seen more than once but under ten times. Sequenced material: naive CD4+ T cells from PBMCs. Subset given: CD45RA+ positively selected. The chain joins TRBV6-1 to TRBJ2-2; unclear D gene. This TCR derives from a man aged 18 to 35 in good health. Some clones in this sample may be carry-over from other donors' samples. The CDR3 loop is CASSLTGELFF. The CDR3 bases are TGTGCCAGCAGCTTAACCGGGGAGCTGTTTTTT.